This T cell receptor beta chain was captured in a study of technical replicates of blood from a few donors. CDR1 is SQVTM and CDR2 is ANQGSEA in the germline V gene. The CDR3 spans 13 residues. The V segment lost 6 bases and the J segment 4 bases; nucleotides outside the gene matches: 8. The data were produced by immunoSEQ multiplex PCR, yet TCRdb's version contains in-frame clones alone and is incomplete. The sample consists of about 50,000 clones, approximately 90% of them appearing once. The V gene is TRBV29-1, the J gene TRBJ1-2; 7 bases match TRBD1. This receptor was obtained from a human donor in good health. Some clones in this sample may be carry-over from other donors' samples. The sequenced sample consisted of PBMCs. The CDR3 DNA sequence: TGCAGCGTAAGCACAGGGGAACGCTATGGCTACACCTTC. Its protein is CSVSTGERYGYTF.